A single sample is the source of the 13 T cell receptor beta chains below, sequenced in a study of beta chain features in type 1 diabetes. Antigens of these TCRs are unknown. The whole isolated RNA underwent reverse transcription, so sequencing captured expressed TCRB transcripts. Only in-frame clones appear in the TCRdb table, and some are missing; sequencing was by immunoSEQ multiplex PCR. The sample contains 250,000 to 300,000 clones, around 24% of which appear only once. Study outcomes and limitations: TCRB CDR3s were moderately but significantly shorter in Type 1 diabetes patients in all four CD4+ subsets.

The sample was naive CD4+ T cells from blood. The receptors derive from a woman aged 30 to 39 with type 1 diabetes.

The V call is TRBV5-1, the J call TRBJ2-7; tentative D call: TRBD1 (6 bases). The CDR3 is made up of 13 amino acids. CDR1 is SGHRS, CDR2 YFSETQ, per germline. V gave up 7 bases and J gave up 2 bases, with 13 bases separating them. The CDR3 bases are TGCGCCAGCCGCCAGGGGTTAGCCTACGAGCAGTACTTC. This sequence encodes CASRQGLAYEQYF.

The rearrangement joins TRBV29-1 to TRBJ2-2, with D perhaps matching TRBD2 (6 bases). Deletions cut 4 bases from V and 1 base from J, with 10 bases between. This CDR3 contains 14 residues. Germline loops: CDR1 SQVTM, CDR2 ANQGSEA. The CDR3 is CSVVERVNTGELFF. DNA for the CDR3: TGCAGCGTTGTCGAGCGGGTGAACACCGGGGAGCTGTTTTTT.

This clone was seen only once. The chain is built from TRBV4-1 and TRBJ2-1; 7 bases align to TRBD2. Germline V gene sequence: CDR1 MGHRA, CDR2 YSYEKL. V was pared by 5 bases and J by 0 bases, with 4 bases of the junction left unmatched. The CDR3 runs to 15 residues. CDR3 nucleotides: TGCGCCAGCAGCTTCCGGGACTACTCCTACAATGAGCAGTTCTTC. It specifies CASSFRDYSYNEQFF.

This clone appeared a few times. The chain uses TRBV20-1 and TRBJ2-7; tentative D call: TRBD1 (5 bases). V lost 2 bases to trimming and J lost 8 bases, with 10 bases between them. The V gene's germline CDR1 is DFQATT and CDR2 SNEGSKA (reference sequence). The CDR3 consists of 11 residues. In DNA form, the CDR3 reads TGCAGTGCTAGAACGGCAGGGCAGCAGTACTTC. Protein product: CSARTAGQQYF.

The chain is built from TRBV18 and TRBJ2-1; 8 nucleotides line up with TRBD2. The ends lost 3 bases at V and 5 bases at J; junction bases unmatched: 3. The length of the CDR3 is 14 residues. From germline, CDR1 is KGHSH and CDR2 LQKENI. CDR3 nucleotides: TGTGCCAGCTCACCGACTAGCGCCCACAATGAGCAGTTCTTC. It codes for CASSPTSAHNEQFF.

This clone was recorded a few times. The chain uses TRBV19 and TRBJ2-2, with 7 bases lining up with TRBD1. V lost 5 bases to trimming and J lost 5 bases; unmatched junction nucleotides: 5. Germline lookup yields CDR1 LNHDA and CDR2 SQIVND (reference sequence). The CDR3 covers 14 residues. DNA for the CDR3: TGTGCCAGTAGTCCGGGGACAGATACCGGGGAGCTGTTTTTT. It codes for CASSPGTDTGELFF.

This clone was seen more than once but under ten times. The genes are TRBV18 and TRBJ2-6, with 7 bases aligning to TRBD2. The CDR3 sequence is 18 residues long. The germline V gene has CDR1 KGHSH and CDR2 LQKENI. V shed 1 base and J 0 bases; nucleotides not matched to a gene: 6. The CDR3 nucleotides read TGTGCCAGCTCACCACTTGAGGGAGGGAGCTCTGGGGCCAACGTCCTGACTTTC. Residues: CASSPLEGGSSGANVLTF.

This clone showed up just a few times. The DNA for the CDR3 is TGCGCCAGCAGCCAAGATCTCACAGCTCTCTCCTACGAGCAGTACTTC. It yields the protein CASSQDLTALSYEQYF. The V and J genes are TRBV4-1 and TRBJ2-7, with D hard to call. This CDR3 has 16 amino acids. V was shortened by 0 bases and J by 0 bases, with 12 bases between the two germline ends. The germline V gene encodes CDR1 MGHRA and CDR2 YSYEKL.

CDR3 DNA: TGCAGCGTTGGAGAAGGGAGGAAGGACTATGGCTACACCTTC. Amino acid sequence: CSVGEGRKDYGYTF. The gene calls are TRBV29-1 and TRBJ1-2; D remains unclear. CDR1 and CDR2 (germline): SQVTM, ANQGSEA. The CDR3 length is 14 residues. The V and J ends lost 4 bases and 3 bases respectively, with 15 bases between them. Drawing the rest from reference TRBV29-1 and TRBJ1-2, the complete variable domain is SAVISQKPSRDICQRGTSLTIQCQVDSQVTMMFWYRQQPGQSLTLIATANQGSEATYESGFVIDKFPISRPNLTFSTLTVSNMSPEDSSIYLCSVGEGRKDYGYTFGSGTRLTVV.

The sample holds one count of this clone. The rearrangement uses TRBV28 and TRBJ1-2, with a tentative D call TRBD1 (6 bases). CDR3 length: 14 amino acids. Per germline, CDR1 MDHEN and CDR2 SYDVKM. Trimming took 5 bases from V and 1 from J, leaving 11 bases between them. CDR3 residues: CASSRTAVNYGYTF. DNA for the CDR3: TGTGCCAGCAGTCGGACAGCGGTTAACTATGGCTACACCTTC.

This clone has a handful of counts. V and J are TRBV7-2 and TRBJ2-7, with 9 bases matching TRBD2. The CDR3 loop spans 15 amino acids. The trim removed 6 bases at V and 0 bases at J, leaving 6 bases unmatched. Germline values: CDR1 SGHTA, CDR2 FQGNSA. In nucleotides, the CDR3 is TGTGCCAGCAGTTCTCTAGCGGGGAGCTCCTACGAGCAGTACTTC. Translated, it gives CASSSLAGSSYEQYF.

This chain joins TRBV2 and TRBJ1-2; 8 bases agree with TRBD1. The germline CDR1 and CDR2 sequences are SNHLY and FYNNEI. The CDR3 consists of 15 residues. V trimming: 6 bases; J trimming: 4 bases; junction bases outside the gene matches: 10. The CDR3 bases are TGTGCCAGCAGATCCATCGGGACAGGAGGCTATGGCTACACCTTC. This encodes CASRSIGTGGYGYTF. Variable domain in full (rest from reference TRBV2 and TRBJ1-2): EPEVTQTPSHQVTQMGQEVILRCVPISNHLYFYWYRQILGQKVEFLVSFYNNEISEKSEIFDDQFSVERPDGSNFTLKIRSTKLEDSAMYFCASRSIGTGGYGYTFGSGTRLTVV.

The chain has TRBV4-2 and TRBJ2-1, with 9 nucleotides matching TRBD2. With 0 bases clipped from V and 3 bases from J, the junction kept 3 bases outside the gene matches. The CDR3 spans 16 residues. Germline V gene sequence: CDR1 LGHNA, CDR2 YNFKEQ. CDR3 loop: CASSQELAGVYNEQFF. In DNA, the CDR3 is TGTGCCAGCAGCCAAGAGTTAGCGGGAGTCTACAATGAGCAGTTCTTC.